This T cell receptor beta chain emerged from a study of cytomegalovirus exposure and HLA in healthy donors. General study findings and limits: CMV antigen specificity was confirmed in vitro for three CMV-associated chains.

Everyone who donated was a healthy bone marrow donor. The donors, nominally healthy at sampling, likely had unrecorded immune exposures. Trimming removed 0 bases at V and 3 bases at J, with 11 bases between. Germline-derived CDR1 and CDR2 are SGHVS and FNYEAQ. The CDR3 is 15 amino acids. Of note for this clone: The antigen is unknown.

The PCR used 60 Vbeta and 13 Jbeta primers. TCRdb's copy holds only in-frame clones and misses some; the assay was immunoSEQ multiplex PCR. This table holds approximately 71,000 clones. Sequencing input: PBMCs. The genes are TRBV7-6 and TRBJ1-2; D ambiguous. This clonotype was sampled from a female donor in good health and CMV-seropositive. The CDR3 spells CASSLAAESDYGYTF. In nucleotides, the CDR3 is TGTGCCAGCAGCTTAGCGGCGGAATCAGACTATGGCTACACCTTC.